This TCR beta chain was recorded in a study of cytomegalovirus exposure and HLA in healthy donors. It was with 60 Vbeta and 13 Jbeta primers that the PCR ran. The table came from immunoSEQ multiplex PCR; TCRdb's copy has only in-frame clones and leaves some out. The sample has under 150,000 clones, about 80% seen once. V lost 3 bases and J lost 7; bases outside the gene matches: 5. The CDR3 runs to 14 residues. CDR1 and CDR2 (germline): MRHNA, SNTAGT. This clone was observed a few times. What it binds is not known. Overall study results and limits: A few chains tied to CMV proved CMV antigen-specific in vitro. Further analysis was carried out later, and it showed several of the most significant clusters appearing linked to common viral pathogens. Later analysis revealed greater clonal expansion in HLA-associated TCR beta chains than in equally common others.

The chain couples TRBV6-4 to TRBJ2-1; TRBD2 matches at 8 bases. The sequenced sample was PBMCs. The clonotype comes from a boy between 2 and 10 years old in good health and CMV-seronegative. The CDR3 DNA follows: TGTGCCAGCAGTGAGGGACTAGGGGTAAATGAGCAGTTCTTC. This sequence encodes CASSEGLGVNEQFF.